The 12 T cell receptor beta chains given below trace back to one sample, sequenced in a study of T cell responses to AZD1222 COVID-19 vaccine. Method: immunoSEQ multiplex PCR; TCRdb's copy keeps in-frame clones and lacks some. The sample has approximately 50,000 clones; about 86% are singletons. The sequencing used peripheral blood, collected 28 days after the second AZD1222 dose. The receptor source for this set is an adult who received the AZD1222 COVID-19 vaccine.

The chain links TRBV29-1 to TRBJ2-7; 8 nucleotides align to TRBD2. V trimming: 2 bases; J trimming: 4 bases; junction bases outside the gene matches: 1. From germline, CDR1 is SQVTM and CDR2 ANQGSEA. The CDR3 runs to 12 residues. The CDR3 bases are TGCAGCGTTGAAAGCGGGAGATACGAGCAGTACTTC. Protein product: CSVESGRYEQYF.

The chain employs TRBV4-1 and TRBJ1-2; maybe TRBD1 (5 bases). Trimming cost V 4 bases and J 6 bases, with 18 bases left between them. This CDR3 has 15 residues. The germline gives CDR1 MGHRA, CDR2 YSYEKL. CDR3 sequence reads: CASSLMGGVLHGYTF. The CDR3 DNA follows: TGCGCCAGCAGCCTTATGGGAGGGGTGCTTCATGGCTACACCTTC.

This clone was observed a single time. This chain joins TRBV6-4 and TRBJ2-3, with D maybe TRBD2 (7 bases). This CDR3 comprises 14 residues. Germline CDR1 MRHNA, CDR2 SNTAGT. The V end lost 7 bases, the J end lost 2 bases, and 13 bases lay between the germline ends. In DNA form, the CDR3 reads TGTGCCAGCAAGGCGGGGGCCTCCACAGATACGCAGTATTTT. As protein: CASKAGASTDTQYF.

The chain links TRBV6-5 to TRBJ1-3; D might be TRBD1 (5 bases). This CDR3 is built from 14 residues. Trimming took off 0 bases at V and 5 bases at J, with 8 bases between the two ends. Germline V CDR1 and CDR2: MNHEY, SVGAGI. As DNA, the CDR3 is TGTGCCAGCAGTTACTCAAAGGGGAGAAACACCATATATTTT. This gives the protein CASSYSKGRNTIYF.

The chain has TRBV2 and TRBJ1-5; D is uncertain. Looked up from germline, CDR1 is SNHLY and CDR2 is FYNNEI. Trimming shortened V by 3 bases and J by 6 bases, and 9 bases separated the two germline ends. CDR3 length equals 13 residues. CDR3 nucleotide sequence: TGTGCCAGCAGTGATCTCAATTTTCAGCCCCAGCATTTT. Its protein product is CASSDLNFQPQHF.

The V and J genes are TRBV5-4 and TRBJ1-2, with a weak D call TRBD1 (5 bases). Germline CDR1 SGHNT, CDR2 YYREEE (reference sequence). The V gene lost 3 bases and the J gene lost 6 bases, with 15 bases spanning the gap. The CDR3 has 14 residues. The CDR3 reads CASSSGGGTDGYTF. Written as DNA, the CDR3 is TGTGCCAGCAGCTCTGGCGGGGGTACGGATGGCTACACCTTC.

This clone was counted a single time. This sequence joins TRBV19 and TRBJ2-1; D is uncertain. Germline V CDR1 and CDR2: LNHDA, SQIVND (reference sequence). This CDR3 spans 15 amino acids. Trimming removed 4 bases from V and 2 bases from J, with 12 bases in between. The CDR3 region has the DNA TGTGCCAGTAGTAGTTGGAAGAGCGCCTACAATGAGCAGTTCTTC. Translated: CASSSWKSAYNEQFF.

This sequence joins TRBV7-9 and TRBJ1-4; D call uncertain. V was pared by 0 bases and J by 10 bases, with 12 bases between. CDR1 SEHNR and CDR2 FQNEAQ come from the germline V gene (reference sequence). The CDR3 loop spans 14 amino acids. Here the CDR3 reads CASSLASEGGKLFF. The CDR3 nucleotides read TGTGCCAGCAGCTTAGCTTCCGAGGGTGGAAAACTGTTTTTT.

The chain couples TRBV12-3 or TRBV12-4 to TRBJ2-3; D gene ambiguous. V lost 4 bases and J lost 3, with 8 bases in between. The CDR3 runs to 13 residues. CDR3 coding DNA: TGTGCCAGCAGTTACCTTTTGACAGATACGCAGTATTTT. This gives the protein CASSYLLTDTQYF.

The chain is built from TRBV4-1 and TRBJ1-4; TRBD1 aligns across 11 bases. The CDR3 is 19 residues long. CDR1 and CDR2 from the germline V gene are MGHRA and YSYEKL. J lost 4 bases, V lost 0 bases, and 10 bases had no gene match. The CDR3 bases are TGCGCCAGCAGCCAAGATCACGGGACAGGGGGGGCGTATAATGAAAAACTGTTTTTT. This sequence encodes CASSQDHGTGGAYNEKLFF.

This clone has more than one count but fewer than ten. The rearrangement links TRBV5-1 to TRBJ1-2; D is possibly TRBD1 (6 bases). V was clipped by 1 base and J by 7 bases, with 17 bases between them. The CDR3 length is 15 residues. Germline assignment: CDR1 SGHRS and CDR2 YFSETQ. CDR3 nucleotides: TGCGCCAGCAGCTTGAAGGTATCAGGGGAGAGTGGCTACACCTTC. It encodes CASSLKVSGESGYTF. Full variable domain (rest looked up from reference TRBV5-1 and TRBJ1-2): KAGVTQTPRYLIKTRGQQVTLSCSPISGHRSVSWYQQTPGQGLQFLFEYFSETQRNKGNFPGRFSGRQFSNSRSEMNVSTLELGDSALYLCASSLKVSGESGYTFGSGTRLTVV.

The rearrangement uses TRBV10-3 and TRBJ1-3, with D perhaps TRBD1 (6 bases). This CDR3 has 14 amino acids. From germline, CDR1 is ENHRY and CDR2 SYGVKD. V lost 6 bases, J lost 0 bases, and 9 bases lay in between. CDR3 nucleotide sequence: TGTGCCATCAGGGCGGACAGCTCTGGAAACACCATATATTTT. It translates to CAIRADSSGNTIYF.